The sequence of this T cell receptor (beta chain) was determined in a study of blood T cell repertoires in COVID-19 (dated by TCRdb to the early 2020s). About the study as a whole: The collaborator samples originated in the United States, Italy and Spain and spanned the acute and convalescent phases of COVID-19. The prospective study material was composed of cDNA or gDNA derived from T cells, B-cell-depleted T cells, or PBMCs. The dataset comprised deeply sampled blood TCRbeta repertoires from subjects exposed to, actively infected with, or recovered from COVID-19. The repertoires were released in a freely available public database intended as a resource for research on the immune response to SARS-CoV-2. The samples were drawn from two sources: the first 160 participants of the ongoing ImmuneRACE study, and 950 to 1,500 subjects contributed by 6 global collaborators. A de-identified subject ID, COVID-19 status, age in years and sex were almost always included in the sample metadata. Where HLA class I and class II types were available, the types were taken from metadata supplied by the sample provider, not from assay-based typing. General findings and caveats noted by the study authors: The quantity of clinical and demographic metadata differed by source and by participant and was supplied without curation.

The germline V gene encodes CDR1 ENHRY and CDR2 SYGVKD. V is pruned by 6 bases and J by 4 bases, leaving 7 bases of the junction without a gene match. The CDR3 spans 14 residues, from the cysteine through the phenylalanine. Just CDR3 DNA is preserved here, 42 bases in frame from base 1. This clone appeared a few times. What antigen it recognizes has not been identified. Base qualities are not at hand, and no much larger clone is one base apart. TCRbeta CDR3 regions were amplified from genomic DNA using the immunoSEQ Assay, a bias-controlled multiplex PCR. The published analysis was carried out like this. The number of nucleated cells in each sample was estimated by amplification of reference gene primers within the assay. To quantify the absolute abundance of each unique TCRbeta CDR3 rearrangement, sequence reads were collapsed and filtered. For each sample, productive Simpson clonality was calculated as the square root of Simpson's diversity index across productive rearrangements. TCRdb retrieved this table from immuneACCESS and kept in-frame rearrangements only. Not all clones are present; in checked studies, unresolved V genes account for under half, and no reason is known for the remainder. That table furnishes V, J and clone size, whereas the DNA furnished D and trimming. The sample contains just over 300,000 clones, 90% of them found a single time. The ten top clones hold 3.5% to 5% of the sample.

Participants in the prospective study were aged roughly 18 to 89 years, lived in 24 United States geographic areas, and enrolled through a virtual design. In the prospective study, cohorts were assigned on the basis of participant-reported clinical history obtained from a screening survey and a study questionnaire. In the prospective study, whole blood, serum and a nasopharyngeal or oropharyngeal swab were collected from each participant by mobile phlebotomists. Additional blood draws and questionnaires over an approximately two-month period could optionally be provided by prospective study participants. Before DNA extraction, prospective study blood samples were shipped either frozen or at room temperature.

The sample was PBMCs or T cells enriched from blood (not recorded which). This sequence was found in a woman aged 18-29 years with acute COVID-19. The V and J segments used are TRBV10-3 and TRBJ2-7, with 9 central nucleotides matching TRBD1. The CDR3 region: CAIRGTGSTYEQYF. The nucleotide sequence reads TGTGCCATCAGGGGGACAGGGAGTACGTACGAGCAGTACTTC.